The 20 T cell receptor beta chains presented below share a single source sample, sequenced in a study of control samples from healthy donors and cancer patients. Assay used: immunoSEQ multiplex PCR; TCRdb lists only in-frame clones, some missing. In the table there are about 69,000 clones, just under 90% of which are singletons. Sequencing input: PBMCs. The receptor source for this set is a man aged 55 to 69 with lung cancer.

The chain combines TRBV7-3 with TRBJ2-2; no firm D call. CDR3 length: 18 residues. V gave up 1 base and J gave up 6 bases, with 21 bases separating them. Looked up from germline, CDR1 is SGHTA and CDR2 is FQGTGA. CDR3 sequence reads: CASSLKGNIFFGAGELFF. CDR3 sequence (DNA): TGTGCCAGCAGCTTAAAAGGGAACATCTTTTTTGGGGCCGGGGAGCTGTTTTTT.

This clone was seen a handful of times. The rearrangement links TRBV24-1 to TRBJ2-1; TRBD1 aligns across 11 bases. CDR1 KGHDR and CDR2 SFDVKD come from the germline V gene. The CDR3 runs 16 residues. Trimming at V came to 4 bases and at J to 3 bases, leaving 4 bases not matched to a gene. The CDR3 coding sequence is TGTGCCACCAGTGAACCCGGGACAGGGGGCTACAATGAGCAGTTCTTC. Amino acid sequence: CATSEPGTGGYNEQFF.

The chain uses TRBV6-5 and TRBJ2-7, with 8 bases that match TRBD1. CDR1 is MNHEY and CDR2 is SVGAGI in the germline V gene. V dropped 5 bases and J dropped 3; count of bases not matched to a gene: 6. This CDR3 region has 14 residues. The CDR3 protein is CASSRTGRGYEQYF. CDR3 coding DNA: TGTGCCAGCAGTCGGACAGGGAGAGGCTACGAGCAGTACTTC.

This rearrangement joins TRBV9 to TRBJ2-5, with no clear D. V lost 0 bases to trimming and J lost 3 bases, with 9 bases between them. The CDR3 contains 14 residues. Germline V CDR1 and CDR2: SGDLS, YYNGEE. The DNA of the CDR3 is TGTGCCAGCAGCGTAGAGGTGGGCAAAGAGACCCAGTACTTC. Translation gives CASSVEVGKETQYF.

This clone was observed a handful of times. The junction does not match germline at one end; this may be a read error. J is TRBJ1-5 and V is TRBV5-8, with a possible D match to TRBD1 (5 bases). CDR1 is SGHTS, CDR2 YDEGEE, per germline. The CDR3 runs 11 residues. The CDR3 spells CAEGVNQPQHF. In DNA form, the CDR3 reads TGCGCCGAAGGGGTCAATCAGCCCCAGCATTTT.

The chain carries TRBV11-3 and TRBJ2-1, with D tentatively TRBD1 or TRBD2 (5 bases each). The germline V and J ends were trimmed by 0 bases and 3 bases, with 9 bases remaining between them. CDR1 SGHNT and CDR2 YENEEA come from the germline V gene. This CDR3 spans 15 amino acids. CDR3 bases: TGTGCCAGCAGCTTAGATCAGGGAGTCTACAATGAGCAGTTCTTC. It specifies CASSLDQGVYNEQFF.

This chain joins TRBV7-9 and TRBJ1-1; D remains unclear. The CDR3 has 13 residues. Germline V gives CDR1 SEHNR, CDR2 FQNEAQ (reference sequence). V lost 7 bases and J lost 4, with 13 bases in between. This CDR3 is CASTRFEGTEAFF. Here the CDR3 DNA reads TGTGCCAGCACCAGGTTTGAGGGCACTGAAGCTTTCTTT.

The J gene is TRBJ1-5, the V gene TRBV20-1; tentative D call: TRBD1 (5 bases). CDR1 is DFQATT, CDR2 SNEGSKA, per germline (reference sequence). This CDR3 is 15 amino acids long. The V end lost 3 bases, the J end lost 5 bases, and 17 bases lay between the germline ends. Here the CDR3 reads CSASLGLTPYQPQHF. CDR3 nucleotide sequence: TGCAGTGCTAGTCTGGGACTCACCCCGTATCAGCCCCAGCATTTT.

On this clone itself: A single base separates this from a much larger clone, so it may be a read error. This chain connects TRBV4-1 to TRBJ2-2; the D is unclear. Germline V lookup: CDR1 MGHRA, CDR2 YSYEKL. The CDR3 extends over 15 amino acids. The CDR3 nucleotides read TGCGCCACCAGCCGCCTCAGACCAACCACCGGGGAGCTGTTTTTT. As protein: CATSRLRPTTGELFF.

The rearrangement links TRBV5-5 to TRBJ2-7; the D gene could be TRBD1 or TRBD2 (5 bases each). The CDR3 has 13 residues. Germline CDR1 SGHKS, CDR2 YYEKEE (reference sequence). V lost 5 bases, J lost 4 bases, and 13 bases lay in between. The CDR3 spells CASSSGATYEQYF. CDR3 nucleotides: TGTGCCAGCAGTTCCGGGGCGACTTACGAGCAGTACTTC.

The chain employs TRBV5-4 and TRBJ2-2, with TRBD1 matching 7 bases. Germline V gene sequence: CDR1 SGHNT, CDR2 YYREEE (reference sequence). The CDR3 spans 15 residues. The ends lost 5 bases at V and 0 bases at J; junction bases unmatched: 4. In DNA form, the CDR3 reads TGTGCCAGCAGTCCCGGGACAGCGAACACCGGGGAGCTGTTTTTT. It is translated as CASSPGTANTGELFF.

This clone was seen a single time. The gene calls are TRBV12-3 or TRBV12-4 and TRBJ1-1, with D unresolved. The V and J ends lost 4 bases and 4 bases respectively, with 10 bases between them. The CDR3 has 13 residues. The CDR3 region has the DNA TGTGCCAGCAGTTCGCTTAAGGGCACTGAAGCTTTCTTT. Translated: CASSSLKGTEAFF.

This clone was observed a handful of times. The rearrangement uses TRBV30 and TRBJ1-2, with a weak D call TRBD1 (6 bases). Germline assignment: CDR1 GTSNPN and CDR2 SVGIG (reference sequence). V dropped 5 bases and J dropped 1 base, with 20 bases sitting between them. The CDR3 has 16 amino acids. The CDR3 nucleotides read TGTGCCTGGGGTCACAAACGACAGGTCGGTAACTATGGCTACACCTTC. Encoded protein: CAWGHKRQVGNYGYTF.

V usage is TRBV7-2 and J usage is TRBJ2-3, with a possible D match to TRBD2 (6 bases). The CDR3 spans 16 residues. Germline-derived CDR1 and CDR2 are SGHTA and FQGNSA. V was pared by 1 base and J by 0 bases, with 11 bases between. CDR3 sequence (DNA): TGTGCCAGCAGCTTAGGGATGGCGGGGAGCACAGATACGCAGTATTTT. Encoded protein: CASSLGMAGSTDTQYF.

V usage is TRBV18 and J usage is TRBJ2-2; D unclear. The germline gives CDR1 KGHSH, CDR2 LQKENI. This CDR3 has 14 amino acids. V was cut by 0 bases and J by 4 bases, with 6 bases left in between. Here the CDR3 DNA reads TGTGCCAGCTCACCACCGGACGGCACCGGGGAGCTGTTTTTT. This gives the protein CASSPPDGTGELFF. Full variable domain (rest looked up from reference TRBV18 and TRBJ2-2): NAGVMQNPRHLVRRRGQEARLRCSPMKGHSHVYWYRQLPEEGLKFMVYLQKENIIDESGMPKERFSAEFPKEGPSILRIQQVVRGDSAAYFCASSPPDGTGELFFGEGSRLTVL.

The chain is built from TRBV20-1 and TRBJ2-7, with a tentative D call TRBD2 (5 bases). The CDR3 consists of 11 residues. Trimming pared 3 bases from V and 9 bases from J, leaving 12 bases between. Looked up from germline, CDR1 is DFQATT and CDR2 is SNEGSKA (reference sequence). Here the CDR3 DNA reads TGCAGTGCTAGTGCCCTGGACTCGCAGTACGTC. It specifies CSASALDSQYV.

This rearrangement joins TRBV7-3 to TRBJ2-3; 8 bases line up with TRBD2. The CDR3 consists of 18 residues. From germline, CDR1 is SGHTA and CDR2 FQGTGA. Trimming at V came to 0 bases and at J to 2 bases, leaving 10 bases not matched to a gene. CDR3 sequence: CASSLTSGGGGFTDTQYF. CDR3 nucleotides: TGTGCCAGCAGCTTAACCAGCGGGGGAGGGGGATTCACAGATACGCAGTATTTT.

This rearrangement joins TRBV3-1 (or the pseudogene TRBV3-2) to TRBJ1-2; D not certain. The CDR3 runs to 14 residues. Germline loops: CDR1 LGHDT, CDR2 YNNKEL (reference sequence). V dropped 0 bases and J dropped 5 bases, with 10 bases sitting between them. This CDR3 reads CASSQELAIYGYTF. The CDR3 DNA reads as TGTGCCAGCAGCCAAGAGTTGGCAATTTATGGCTACACCTTC.

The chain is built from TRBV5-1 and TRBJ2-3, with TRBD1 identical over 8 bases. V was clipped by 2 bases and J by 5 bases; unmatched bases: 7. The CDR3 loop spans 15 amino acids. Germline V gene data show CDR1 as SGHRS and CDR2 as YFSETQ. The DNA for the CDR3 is TGCGCCAGCAGCTTAACAGGGGGTGGGCGAGATACGCAGTATTTT. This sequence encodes CASSLTGGGRDTQYF.

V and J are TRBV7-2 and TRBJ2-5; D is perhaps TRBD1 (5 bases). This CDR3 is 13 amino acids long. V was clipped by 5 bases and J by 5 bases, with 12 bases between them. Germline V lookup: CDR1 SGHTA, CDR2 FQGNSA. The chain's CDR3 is CASSLPGKETQYF. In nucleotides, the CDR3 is TGTGCCAGCAGCCTCCCAGGGAAGGAGACCCAGTACTTC. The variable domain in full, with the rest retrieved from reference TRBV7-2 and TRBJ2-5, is GAGVSQSPSNKVTEKGKDVELRCDPISGHTALYWYRQSLGQGLEFLIYFQGNSAPDKSGLPSDRFSAERTGGSVSTLTIQRTQQEDSAVYLCASSLPGKETQYFGPGTRLLVL.